The entry below describes one T cell receptor beta chain. Its antigen is not identified. A read error may account for a junction end that differs from germline. The data are from a study of glioma-infiltrating T cells after dendritic cell vaccination. The CDR3 consists of 13 residues. CDR1 and CDR2 from the germline V gene are SEHNR and FQNEAQ (reference sequence). The protocol was immunoSEQ multiplex PCR, while the TCRdb copy is restricted to in-frame clones and leaves out a portion. The repertoire holds 85,000 to 100,000 clones, less than 90% seen once, with roughly 5.9% in the top ten. Sample time point: after dendritic cell vaccination, including at tumor progression/relapse. General study results and limits: Higher pretreatment TIL content predicted longer progression-free time and survival.

The material sequenced was blood, taken after dendritic cell vaccination. V usage is TRBV7-9 and J usage is TRBJ1-1; no firm D call. The source is a human donor with glioblastoma. The CDR3: CASSLAVVDEAFF. CDR3 DNA: TGTGCCAGCAGCCTAGCGGTAGTCGATGAAGCTTTCTTT.